The rows below give T cell receptor beta chains drawn from one sample of a study of a mutant IDH1 vaccine in newly diagnosed glioma. No cognate antigen is known for these TCRs. Generated by immunoSEQ multiplex PCR, the TCRdb table keeps only in-frame clones and is missing some. Here the sample spans some 60,000 clones, roughly four fifths being singletons. The input for sequencing was PBMCs, taken from a glioma patient whose treatment included an IDH1 peptide vaccine. Source of these receptors: a man aged 25 to 40 with glioma. Each CDR3 is given with its conserved first and last residue. The D gene is left open where the match is weak. Clone size is not always given. Where it is, it says once, few, many or a class for expanded clones.

abundance	v_gene	j_gene	d_gene	CDR3aa	CDR3nt
.	TRBV7-9	TRBJ2-3	.	CASSPGVGQYF	TGTGCCAGCAGCCCCGGCGTCGGGCAGTATTTT
.	TRBV28	TRBJ2-7	.	CASTSLGGKDEQYF	TGTGCCAGCACCTCCTTGGGGGGAAAGGACGAGCAGTACTTC
.	TRBV6-5	TRBJ2-7	TRBD1	CASSSYRGANEQYF	TGTGCCAGCAGTTCCTACAGGGGGGCTAACGAGCAGTACTTC
once	TRBV9	TRBJ2-1	TRBD2	CASSPASGRAYGEQFF	TGTGCCAGCAGCCCCGCTAGCGGGAGGGCTTACGGTGAGCAGTTCTTC
.	TRBV4-2	TRBJ2-2	TRBD1	CASSVSGTANTGELFF	TGTGCCAGCTCCGTGTCCGGGACAGCGAACACCGGGGAGCTGTTTTTT
.	TRBV27	TRBJ1-5	TRBD1	CASKTRDRSNQPQHF	TGTGCCAGCAAAACCCGGGACAGGAGCAATCAGCCCCAGCATTTT
.	TRBV2	TRBJ2-7	.	CATLGNYEQYF	TGTGCCACCTTGGGGAACTACGAGCAGTACTTC
.	TRBV2	TRBJ1-2	.	CASSARGSSYGYTF	TGTGCCAGCAGCGCTCGGGGGTCCTCCTATGGCTACACCTTC
.	TRBV2	TRBJ2-7	.	CAIQNPGETYEQYF	TGTGCCATACAAAATCCGGGGGAAACCTACGAGCAGTACTTC
.	TRBV9	TRBJ2-3	TRBD2	CASSAGLAVTDTQYF	TGTGCCAGCAGCGCCGGACTAGCGGTGACAGATACGCAGTATTTT
.	TRBV9	TRBJ2-3	TRBD2	CASSAPLAGGRDTQYF	TGTGCCAGCAGCGCCCCCCTAGCGGGGGGGCGTGATACGCAGTATTTT
.	TRBV6-5	TRBJ2-3	.	CASSPRVNTDTQYF	TGTGCCAGCAGCCCGAGGGTCAACACAGATACGCAGTATTTT
.	TRBV28	TRBJ2-7	.	CASSSTGTLSYEQYF	TGTGCCAGCAGTTCGACCGGGACCCTTTCCTACGAGCAGTACTTC
.	TRBV5-1	TRBJ2-7	.	CASSAGVEQYF	TGCGCCAGCAGCGCCGGGGTTGAGCAGTACTTC
.	TRBV4-2	TRBJ2-3	TRBD2	CASSTGTSGGTDTQYF	TGTGCCAGCAGCACAGGGACTAGCGGCGGCACAGATACGCAGTATTTT
.	TRBV6-5	TRBJ1-2	TRBD1	CASSYDREFYGYTF	TGTGCCAGCAGTTACGACAGGGAATTCTATGGCTACACCTTC
.	TRBV18	TRBJ2-2	.	CASSPGGGSNTGELFF	TGTGCCAGCTCACCGGGAGGGGGCTCCAACACCGGGGAGCTGTTTTTT
once	TRBV19	TRBJ1-3	.	CASSIAARTGNTIYF	TGTGCCAGTAGTATAGCAGCAAGGACCGGAAACACCATATATTTT
few	TRBV6-1	TRBJ1-5	.	CASSEARQGNQPQHF	TGTGCCAGCAGTGAGGCGCGGCAGGGTAATCAGCCCCAGCATTTT
.	TRBV5-5	TRBJ1-5	TRBD1	CASSSRDRPNQPQHF	TGTGCCAGCAGCTCCCGGGACAGACCCAATCAGCCCCAGCATTTT
.	TRBV7-8	TRBJ2-7	TRBD2	CASRLGGSSYEQYF	TGTGCCAGCAGGCTCGGGGGGAGCTCCTACGAGCAGTACTTC
once	TRBV7-6	TRBJ2-1	TRBD1	CAGSPFLGGTGDNEQFF	TGTGCCGGCAGCCCATTTCTTGGCGGGACAGGGGACAATGAGCAGTTCTTC
.	TRBV30	TRBJ1-2	TRBD1	CAWRADRDYGYTF	TGTGCCTGGAGGGCCGACAGGGACTATGGCTACACCTTC
.	TRBV27	TRBJ2-7	.	CASSFGLNAEQYF	TGTGCCAGCAGTTTTGGCTTGAATGCCGAGCAGTACTTC
.	TRBV5-1	TRBJ2-7	.	CASSYLSLTYEQYF	TGCGCCAGCAGCTACCTCAGCCTCACCTACGAGCAGTACTTC
.	TRBV28	TRBJ1-2	TRBD1	CASSDDRGGSYGYTF	TGTGCCAGCAGTGATGACAGGGGCGGTAGCTATGGCTACACCTTC
few	TRBV5-4	TRBJ2-7	.	CASSSGRSSYEQYF	TGTGCCAGCAGCTCCGGAAGGTCATCCTACGAGCAGTACTTC
once	TRBV7-3	TRBJ1-2	TRBD1	CASSRDRGQGGYTF	TGTGCCAGCAGCCGGGACAGGGGGCAGGGTGGCTACACCTTC
.	TRBV7-9	TRBJ2-1	TRBD2	CASSWGGESPQFF	TGTGCCAGCAGCTGGGGGGGAGAAAGCCCGCAGTTCTTC
.	TRBV27	TRBJ1-1	.	CASSTGVSEAFF	TGTGCCAGCAGTACCGGCGTATCTGAAGCTTTCTTT
.	TRBV7-3	TRBJ2-3	TRBD2	CASSPGRGRGGDTQYF	TGTGCCAGCAGCCCCGGCCGAGGGCGGGGGGGGGATACGCAGTATTTT
few	TRBV20-1	TRBJ2-1	.	CSANSYNEQFF	TGCAGTGCTAACAGCTACAATGAGCAGTTCTTC
.	TRBV5-4	TRBJ2-7	.	CASSAPRAAAYEQYF	TGTGCCAGCAGCGCCCCCCGGGCAGCGGCCTACGAGCAGTACTTC
.	TRBV9	TRBJ2-5	.	CASSAPSDYQGTQYF	TGTGCCAGCAGCGCACCCTCGGACTACCAAGGGACCCAGTACTTC
.	TRBV5-6	TRBJ1-5	.	CASSRGILASYSNQPQHF	TGTGCCAGCAGCCGCGGAATTTTGGCCTCTTATAGCAATCAGCCCCAGCATTTT
.	TRBV11-2	TRBJ2-1	.	CASGGYNEQFF	TGTGCCAGCGGGGGCTACAATGAGCAGTTCTTC
.	TRBV27	TRBJ1-1	.	CASSLRAPNTEAFF	TGTGCCAGCAGTTTACGGGCCCCGAACACTGAAGCTTTCTTT
.	TRBV6-5	TRBJ2-7	.	CASSGPGRRSEQYF	TGTGCCAGCAGTGGTCCGGGACGGAGGTCCGAGCAGTACTTC
once	TRBV10-1	TRBJ1-3	.	CASGVLSGSSGNTIYF	TGCGCCAGCGGGGTTTTGTCAGGCAGCTCTGGAAACACCATATATTTT
.	TRBV4-1	TRBJ2-5	.	CASSLDPTVETQYF	TGCGCCAGCAGCCTGGACCCCACCGTTGAGACCCAGTACTTC
.	TRBV27	TRBJ2-3	.	CASSLVGSTDTQYF	TGTGCCAGCAGTTTAGTTGGATCCACAGATACGCAGTATTTT
.	TRBV7-2	TRBJ2-7	TRBD1	CASSRTPGQGANEQYF	TGTGCCAGCAGCCGGACCCCGGGACAGGGGGCCAACGAGCAGTACTTC
.	TRBV30	TRBJ1-1	.	CAWRNEPGPLAEAFF	TGTGCCTGGAGAAACGAACCCGGACCCCTCGCTGAAGCTTTCTTT
.	TRBV5-4	TRBJ2-3	TRBD1	CASSSYRGTDTQYF	TGTGCCAGCAGCTCTTACAGGGGGACAGATACGCAGTATTTT
.	TRBV2	TRBJ1-5	TRBD1	CASSGTGGHQPQHF	TGTGCCAGCAGTGGGACAGGGGGGCATCAGCCCCAGCATTTT
.	TRBV4-3	TRBJ1-1	.	CASSATGRRAEAFF	TGCGCCAGCAGCGCCACAGGGAGGCGCGCTGAAGCTTTCTTT
once	TRBV9	TRBJ1-6	.	CASSVGENNSPLHF	TGTGCCAGCAGCGTCGGGGAAAATAATTCACCCCTCCACTTT
few	TRBV30	TRBJ1-1	.	CVMVAGWNTEAFF	TGTGTCATGGTCGCGGGGTGGAACACTGAAGCTTTCTTT
.	TRBV2	TRBJ1-6	TRBD1	CASSKDQWGQGFGNSPLHF	TGTGCCAGCAGTAAAGACCAGTGGGGACAGGGGTTTGGTAATTCACCCCTCCACTTT
.	TRBV30	TRBJ2-1	TRBD2	CAWLLAGFHSNEQFF	TGTGCCTGGCTACTAGCGGGATTCCATAGCAATGAGCAGTTCTTC
.	TRBV7-2	TRBJ2-5	TRBD1	CASSLVAGGAETQYF	TGTGCCAGCAGCTTAGTGGCAGGGGGCGCCGAAACCCAGTACTTC
.	TRBV19	TRBJ1-5	.	CASSSQPGFNQPQHF	TGTGCCAGTAGTTCTCAACCGGGTTTCAATCAGCCCCAGCATTTT
few	TRBV6-6	TRBJ1-2	.	CASSQGGGYTF	TGTGCCAGCAGCCAAGGCGGTGGCTACACCTTC
.	TRBV28	TRBJ2-7	.	CASSRGPRFGSYEQYF	TGTGCCAGCAGTCGAGGGCCGAGATTTGGGTCCTACGAGCAGTACTTC